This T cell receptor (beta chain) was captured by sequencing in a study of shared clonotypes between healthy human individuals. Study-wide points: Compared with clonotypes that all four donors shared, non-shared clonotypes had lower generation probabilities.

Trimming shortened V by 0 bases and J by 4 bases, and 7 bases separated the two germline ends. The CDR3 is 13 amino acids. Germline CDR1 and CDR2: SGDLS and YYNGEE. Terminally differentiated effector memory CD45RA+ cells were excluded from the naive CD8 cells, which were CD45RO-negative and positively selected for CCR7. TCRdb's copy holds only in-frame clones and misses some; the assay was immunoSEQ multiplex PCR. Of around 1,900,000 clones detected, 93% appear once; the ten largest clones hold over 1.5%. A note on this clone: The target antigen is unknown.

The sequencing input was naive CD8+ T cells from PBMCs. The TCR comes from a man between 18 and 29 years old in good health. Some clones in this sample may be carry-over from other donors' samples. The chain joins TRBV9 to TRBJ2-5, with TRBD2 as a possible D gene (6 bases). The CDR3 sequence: CASSVGGIETQYF. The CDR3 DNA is TGTGCCAGCAGCGTAGGCGGGATAGAGACCCAGTACTTC.